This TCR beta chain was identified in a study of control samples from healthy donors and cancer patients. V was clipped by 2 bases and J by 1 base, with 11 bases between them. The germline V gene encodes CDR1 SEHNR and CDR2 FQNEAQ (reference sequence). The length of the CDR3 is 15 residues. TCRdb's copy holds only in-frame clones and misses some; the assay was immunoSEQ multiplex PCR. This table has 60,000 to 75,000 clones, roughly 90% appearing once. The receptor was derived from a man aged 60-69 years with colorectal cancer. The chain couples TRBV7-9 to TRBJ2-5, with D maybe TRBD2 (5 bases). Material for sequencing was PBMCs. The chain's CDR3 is CASSLTGMGQETQYF. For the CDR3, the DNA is TGTGCCAGCAGCTTAACGGGGATGGGCCAAGAGACCCAGTACTTC.